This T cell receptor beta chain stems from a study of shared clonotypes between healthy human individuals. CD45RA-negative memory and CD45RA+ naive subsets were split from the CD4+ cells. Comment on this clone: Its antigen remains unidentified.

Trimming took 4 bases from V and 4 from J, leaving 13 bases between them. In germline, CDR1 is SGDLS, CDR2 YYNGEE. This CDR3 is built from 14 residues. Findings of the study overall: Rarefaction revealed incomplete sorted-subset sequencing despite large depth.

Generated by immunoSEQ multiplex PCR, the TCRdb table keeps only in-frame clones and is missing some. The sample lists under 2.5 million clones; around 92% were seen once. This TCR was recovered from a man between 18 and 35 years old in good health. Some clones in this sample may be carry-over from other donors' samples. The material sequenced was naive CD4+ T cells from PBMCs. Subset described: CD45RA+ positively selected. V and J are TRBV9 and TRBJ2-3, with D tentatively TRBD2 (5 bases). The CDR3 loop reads CASSFRDSPDTQYF. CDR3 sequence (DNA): TGTGCCAGCAGCTTCCGGGATTCCCCAGATACGCAGTATTTT.